These T cell receptor beta chains were read from a single sample in a study of blood T cell repertoires in COVID-19. Assay: immunoSEQ multiplex PCR; the TCRdb copy retains only in-frame clones and omits some. The sample has about 150,000 clones; roughly nine tenths are singletons. Sequencing was performed on peripheral blood. These receptors came from a woman in her thirties or forties with acute or convalescent COVID-19. Both conserved end residues are trimmed from each CDR3. D genes are given only for firm matches.

TRBJ2-7 TRBV3-1/TRBV3-2 TRBD2 ASSHGGGGPWDEQY
TRBJ2-2 TRBV11-3 TRBD2 ASSLATGLAPNTGELF
TRBJ1-3 TRBV10-3 NA AISESPTNSGNTIY
TRBJ2-7 TRBV4-2 TRBD2 ASSQDQAGSGEQY
TRBJ2-7 TRBV15 TRBD1 ATSIRTGAYEQY
TRBJ1-6 TRBV3-1/TRBV3-2 TRBD1 ASRQTGVNSPLH
TRBJ1-3 TRBV5-5 NA ASSLNPTTGRSSGNTIY
TRBJ2-1 TRBV7-3 TRBD2 ASSRRGGTSGTAYNEQF
TRBJ2-3 TRBV30 TRBD2 AWSPASGGNTDTQY
TRBJ1-6 TRBV2 NA ASKGDNSYNSPLH
TRBJ2-1 TRBV5-1 NA ASSLGGPSSYNEQF
TRBJ2-2 TRBV29-1 NA SGSDTGELF
TRBJ1-1 TRBV5-4 NA ASTGGWGNTEAF
TRBJ2-7 TRBV9 TRBD1 ASSRSTGGFYEQY
TRBJ2-4 TRBV4-1 NA ASSQRGELAKNIQY
TRBJ2-7 TRBV11-1 NA ASSLGQDYEQY
TRBJ2-7 TRBV27 TRBD1 ASSFGQGYEQY
TRBJ2-1 TRBV2 NA ASGAGFKSSYNEQF
TRBJ2-3 TRBV7-3 NA ASSLLPPPADTQY
TRBJ1-1 TRBV7-9 NA ASGVEGFTEAF
TRBJ2-2 TRBV9 TRBD2 ASSVATGRAGTGELF
TRBJ1-2 TRBV19 TRBD1 ASSLNRGAYGYT
TRBJ1-4 TRBV10-3 TRBD1 AISDGRGEEKLF